This T cell receptor (beta chain) was observed in a study of blood T cell repertoires in COVID-19. Overall study context: The United States, Italy and Spain supplied acute and convalescent COVID-19 samples. Sources were T cells, B-cell-depleted T cells, or PBMCs; the material itself was cDNA or gDNA.

With V trimmed by 4 bases and J by 6 bases, 4 bases remained unmatched. The CDR3 loop spans 16 amino acids. CDR1 is KGHDR, CDR2 SFDVKD, per germline. In the original workflow: Amplification with reference gene primers provided the estimates of nucleated cell counts. Sequencing used immunoSEQ multiplex PCR; TCRdb keeps in-frame clones, though not all of them. That table supplies the V and J calls and clone size; D and trimming were determined from the DNA. This sample has some 700,000 clones; more than 80% occur once, and the top ten carry over 0.2%. The chain recombines TRBV24-1 with TRBJ2-3, with TRBD2 matching over 15 bases. The sequence derives from a young woman with acute or convalescent COVID-19. The sequenced material came from peripheral blood. The CDR3 bases are TGTGCCACCAGTGACCCCGGACTAGCGGGGGGGGATACGCAGTATTTT. It codes for CATSDPGLAGGDTQYF.